This TCR beta chain appears in the sequencing data of a study of blood T cell repertoires in COVID-19. Study details: The samples span acute and convalescent COVID-19 from the United States, Italy and Spain. The cDNA or gDNA used as material had been derived from T cells, B-cell-depleted T cells, or PBMCs.

The CDR3 is made up of 19 amino acids. CDR1 is LNHNV and CDR2 is YYDKDF in the germline V gene (reference sequence). The trim removed 0 bases at V and 5 bases at J, leaving 12 bases unmatched. Original processing notes: Reference gene primer amplification gave nucleated cell count estimates. The protocol was immunoSEQ multiplex PCR, while the TCRdb copy is restricted to in-frame clones and leaves out a portion. For V, J and clone size, that table is used; D and trimming come from the DNA. The sample records fewer than 200,000 clones, about 85% being singletons. The source of this sequence is a man aged 55 to 70 who had recovered from COVID-19. Specimen: peripheral blood. The chain recombines TRBV15 with TRBJ2-3, with 12 bases identical to TRBD2. This CDR3 reads CATSRETPSLAGGRDTQYF. CDR3 in DNA: TGTGCCACCAGCAGAGAAACGCCCTCTCTAGCGGGGGGGCGAGATACGCAGTATTTT.